This T cell receptor (beta chain) was obtained from a study of T cells after yellow fever vaccination. MiXCR, run by TCRdb on the 5' RACE reads, gives a single entry per CDR3 protein. The table includes about 240,000 distinct CDR3 sequences, 3.6% detected once. CDR1 is LNHNV, CDR2 YYDKDF, per germline (reference sequence). This CDR3 has 15 residues. V was shortened by 0 bases and J by 2 bases, with 10 bases between the two germline ends. This TCR derives from a young man who received the YFV17D yellow fever vaccine. This chain connects TRBV15 to TRBJ1-2, with D maybe TRBD1 (5 bases). The sample in question was PBMCs, obtained 15 days after the yellow fever booster vaccination. The CDR3: CATSRDWEGNYGYTF. CDR3 bases: TGTGCCACCAGCAGAGATTGGGAGGGGAACTATGGCTACACCTTC.